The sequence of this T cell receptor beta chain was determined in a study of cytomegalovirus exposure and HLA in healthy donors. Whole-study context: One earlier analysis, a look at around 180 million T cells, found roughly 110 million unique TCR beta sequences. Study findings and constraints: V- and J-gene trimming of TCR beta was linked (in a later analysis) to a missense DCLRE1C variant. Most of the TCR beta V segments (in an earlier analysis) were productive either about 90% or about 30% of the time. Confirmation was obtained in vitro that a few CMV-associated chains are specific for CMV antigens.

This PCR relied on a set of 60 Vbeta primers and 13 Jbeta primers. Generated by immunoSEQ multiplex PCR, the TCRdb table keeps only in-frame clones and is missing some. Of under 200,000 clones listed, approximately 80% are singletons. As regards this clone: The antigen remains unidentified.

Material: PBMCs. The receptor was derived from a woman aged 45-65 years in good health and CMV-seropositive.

Here the CDR3 reads CAWSKRTSRYNEQFF. Written as DNA, the CDR3 is TGTGCCTGGAGTAAGAGGACTAGCCGGTACAATGAGCAGTTCTTC. The genes are TRBV30 and TRBJ2-1, with 8 positions matching TRBD2. The length of the CDR3 is 15 residues. Germline CDR1 GTSNPN, CDR2 SVGIG (reference sequence). Trimming at V came to 2 bases and at J to 4 bases, leaving 7 bases not matched to a gene.